The present T cell receptor (beta chain) was sequenced within a study of early T cells in non-severe SARS-CoV-2 infection. Study background: Sequencing of unsorted whole blood was done on bulk RNA, leaving chains unpaired.

There are many counts of this clonotype. Unique molecular identifier tags were affixed to discrete cDNA molecules. TCRdb reprocessed the 5' RACE reads with MiXCR, giving one entry per CDR3 protein. Found here are tens of thousands of distinct CDR3 sequences, around 6% of them singletons; the top ten hold about 6.8%. The CDR3 runs to 14 residues. CDR1 and CDR2 from the germline V gene are SGDLS and YYNGEE. With V trimmed by 0 bases and J by 8 bases, 4 bases remained unmatched. The receptor was isolated from an adult who was a healthcare worker with PCR-confirmed SARS-CoV-2 infection or an uninfected control (not recorded which). J is TRBJ2-1 and V is TRBV9, with 8 bases lining up with TRBD1. What was sequenced was whole blood. The CDR3 DNA reads as TGTGCCAGCAGCGTAGCCAGGGGGCTGGATGAGCAGTTCTTC. Amino acids: CASSVARGLDEQFF.